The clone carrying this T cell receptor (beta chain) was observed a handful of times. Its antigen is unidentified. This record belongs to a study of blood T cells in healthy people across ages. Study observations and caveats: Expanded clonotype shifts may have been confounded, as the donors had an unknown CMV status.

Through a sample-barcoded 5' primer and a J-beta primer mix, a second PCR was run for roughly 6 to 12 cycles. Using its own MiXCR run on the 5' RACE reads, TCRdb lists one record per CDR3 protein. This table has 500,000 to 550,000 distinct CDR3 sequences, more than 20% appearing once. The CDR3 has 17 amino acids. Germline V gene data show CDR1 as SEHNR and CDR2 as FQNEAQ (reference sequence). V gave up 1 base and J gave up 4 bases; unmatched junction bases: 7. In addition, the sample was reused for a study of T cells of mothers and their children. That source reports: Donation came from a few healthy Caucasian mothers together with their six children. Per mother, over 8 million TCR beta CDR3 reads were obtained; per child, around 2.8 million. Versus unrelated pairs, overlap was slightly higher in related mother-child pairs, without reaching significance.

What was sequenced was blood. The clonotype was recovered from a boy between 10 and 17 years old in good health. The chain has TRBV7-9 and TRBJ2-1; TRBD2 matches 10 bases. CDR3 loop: CASSLGPSGSSYNEQFF. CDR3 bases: TGTGCCAGCAGCTTAGGGCCTAGCGGGAGTTCGTACAATGAGCAGTTCTTC.